The 17 T cell receptor beta chains below all came from one sample that was sequenced in a study of cytomegalovirus exposure and HLA in healthy donors. PCR involved 60 Vbeta and 13 Jbeta primers. The method was immunoSEQ multiplex PCR; TCRdb's version includes in-frame clones alone and lacks a portion of them. The table has fewer than 110,000 clones, 75% seen once; the top ten hold roughly a tenth. Material for sequencing was PBMCs. The receptors were gathered from a man aged 50-59 years in good health and CMV-seronegative.

The DNA for the CDR3 is TGTGCCAGCAGTCCAGGGGTGTACTATGGCTACACCTTC. This gives the protein CASSPGVYYGYTF. V usage is TRBV27 and J usage is TRBJ1-2; maybe TRBD1 (6 bases). The V end lost 5 bases, the J end lost 3 bases, and 10 bases lay between the germline ends. CDR3 length: 13 residues. The V gene's germline CDR1 is MNHEY and CDR2 SMNVEV (reference sequence).

This clone was detected a few times. One end of the junction is discordant with germline, which a read error may explain. The chain employs TRBV7-9 and TRBJ2-3; 7 bases map to TRBD2. CDR1 is SEHNR, CDR2 FQNEAQ, per germline (reference sequence). CDR3 length: 16 residues. CDR3 protein: CSSSPLRGRVTDTQYF. CDR3 DNA sequence: TGTTCCAGCAGCCCCTTACGCGGGAGAGTTACAGATACGCAGTATTTT.

This clone was observed a handful of times. J is TRBJ2-3 and V is TRBV4-1, with 8 bases lining up with TRBD1. The CDR3 has 15 residues. Germline V gene lookup returns CDR1 MGHRA and CDR2 YSYEKL. The junction had 9 bases not matched to a gene; V was cut back by 8 bases and J by 2 bases. The CDR3 spells CASGTGPLFTDTQYF. CDR3 DNA sequence: TGCGCCAGCGGGACAGGTCCCCTTTTCACAGATACGCAGTATTTT.

In this sample, this clone turned up a few times. The gene calls are TRBV11-2 and TRBJ1-1, with D perhaps TRBD1 (6 bases). This CDR3 is 14 amino acids long. Trimming removed 6 bases from V and 6 bases from J, with 17 bases in between. Germline-derived CDR1 and CDR2 are SGHAT and FQNNGV. CDR3: CASSFLQGGSEAFF. The CDR3 coding sequence is TGTGCCAGCAGTTTCTTACAGGGAGGGTCTGAAGCTTTCTTT.

The gene calls are TRBV19 and TRBJ1-5; tentative D call: TRBD1 (5 bases). The germline gives CDR1 LNHDA, CDR2 SQIVND (reference sequence). CDR3 length: 15 amino acids. Trimming removed 0 bases from V and 4 bases from J, with 10 bases in between. The CDR3 reads CASSIDTGLNQPQHF. CDR3 DNA sequence: TGTGCCAGTAGTATAGATACAGGTTTAAATCAGCCCCAGCATTTT.

The chain has TRBV7-6 and TRBJ2-3; D is ambiguous. The CDR3 loop spans 15 amino acids. Germline CDR1 is SGHVS and CDR2 is FNYEAQ. Trimming removed 2 bases at V and 2 bases at J, with 11 bases between. As DNA, the CDR3 is TGTGCCAGCAGCTTAATTCTAGGCCTCACAGATACGCAGTATTTT. It encodes CASSLILGLTDTQYF.

V and J are TRBV28 and TRBJ1-1; tentative D call: TRBD1 (6 bases). Between the trimmed V and J ends, which lost 6 bases and 0 bases, there was a span of 14 bases. This CDR3 has 15 residues. Germline CDR1 MDHEN, CDR2 SYDVKM. DNA of the CDR3: TGTGCCAGCAGCCCCCCCGGACAGATGAACACTGAAGCTTTCTTT. Translation: CASSPPGQMNTEAFF.

This clone was seen a handful of times. This chain connects TRBV9 to TRBJ2-3, with a tentative D call TRBD1 (6 bases). From germline, CDR1 is SGDLS and CDR2 YYNGEE. Trimming shortened V by 4 bases and J by 0 bases, and 15 bases separated the two germline ends. The CDR3 sequence is 16 residues long. CDR3 sequence reads: CASSTRNGQSTDTQYF. CDR3 nucleotides: TGTGCCAGCAGCACACGAAACGGACAGAGCACAGATACGCAGTATTTT.

The chain joins TRBV6-5 to TRBJ1-2; possibly TRBD1 for D (6 bases). Trimming cost V 7 bases and J 2 bases, with 11 bases left between them. The V gene's germline CDR1 is MNHEY and CDR2 SVGAGI. This CDR3 spans 13 amino acids. This chain's CDR3 is CASTKDRNYGYTF. The CDR3, as DNA: TGTGCCAGCACCAAGGACAGAAACTATGGCTACACCTTC.

This chain uses TRBV2 with TRBJ2-2; possibly TRBD2 for D (6 bases). Per germline, CDR1 SNHLY and CDR2 FYNNEI. The CDR3 is 13 amino acids. Between the trimmed V and J ends, which lost 8 bases and 0 bases, there was a span of 7 bases. The CDR3 nucleotides are TGTGCCAGCGGGACTTCGAACACCGGGGAGCTGTTTTTT. Encoded protein: CASGTSNTGELFF.

The chain employs TRBV7-2 and TRBJ2-1, with D possibly being TRBD2 (6 bases). CDR1 SGHTA and CDR2 FQGNSA come from the germline V gene. The CDR3 has 15 amino acids. V lost 1 base, J lost 5 bases, and 12 bases lay in between. CDR3 sequence (DNA): TGTGCCAGCAGCTTAGTAACGGGAGTAGACAATGAGCAGTTCTTC. Amino acid sequence: CASSLVTGVDNEQFF.

V is TRBV29-1 and J is TRBJ2-1, with a weak D call TRBD1 (5 bases). The CDR3 has 12 amino acids. V dropped 3 bases and J dropped 5 bases, with 8 bases sitting between them. In germline, CDR1 is SQVTM, CDR2 ANQGSEA. CDR3 bases: TGCAGCGTTGATAAACAGGACAATGAGCAGTTCTTC. Translated: CSVDKQDNEQFF.

The genes are TRBV6-5 and TRBJ2-2; TRBD1 matches at 9 bases. The CDR3 runs 15 residues. V gave up 6 bases and J gave up 4 bases; unmatched junction bases: 6. In germline, CDR1 is MNHEY, CDR2 SVGAGI. CDR3 residues: CASRRDRDGTGELFF. In DNA form, the CDR3 reads TGTGCCAGCAGACGGGACAGGGATGGCACCGGGGAGCTGTTTTTT.

The rearrangement links TRBV19 to TRBJ2-7, with TRBD2 as a possible D gene (6 bases). This CDR3 region has 15 residues. Germline V lookup: CDR1 LNHDA, CDR2 SQIVND (reference sequence). Trimming took off 4 bases at V and 1 base at J, with 14 bases between the two ends. The CDR3 DNA follows: TGTGCCAGTAGTAAGGAGGGGACGGGGTCCTACGAGCAGTACTTC. It yields the protein CASSKEGTGSYEQYF.

The chain combines TRBV7-9 with TRBJ2-5, with D possibly TRBD1 on 5 matching bases. Looked up from germline, CDR1 is SEHNR and CDR2 is FQNEAQ (reference sequence). The CDR3 has 14 residues. Deletions cut 5 bases from V and 2 bases from J, with 12 bases between. The CDR3 is CASSLQGGQETQYF. The CDR3 nucleotides read TGTGCCAGCAGCCTTCAGGGTGGACAAGAGACCCAGTACTTC.

This sequence joins TRBV11-2 and TRBJ1-3; D is perhaps TRBD1 (6 bases). This CDR3 has 15 residues. Germline V CDR1 and CDR2: SGHAT, FQNNGV. V lost 5 bases and J lost 0, with 11 bases in between. The DNA for the CDR3 is TGTGCCAGCAGCCCCGGACAGAGCTCTGGAAACACCATATATTTT. The encoded protein is CASSPGQSSGNTIYF.

As to this clone: This CDR3 is also generated by other DNA sequences in the sample. This chain joins TRBV7-9 and TRBJ2-3; 8 nucleotides match TRBD1. Losses at the gene ends were 2 bases for V and 4 bases for J; bases not matched to a gene: 2. Germline CDR1 and CDR2: SEHNR and FQNEAQ (reference sequence). This CDR3 comprises 14 residues. CDR3 residues: CASSLTGGADTQYF. The CDR3 DNA is TGTGCCAGCAGCTTAACAGGGGGTGCAGATACGCAGTATTTT.